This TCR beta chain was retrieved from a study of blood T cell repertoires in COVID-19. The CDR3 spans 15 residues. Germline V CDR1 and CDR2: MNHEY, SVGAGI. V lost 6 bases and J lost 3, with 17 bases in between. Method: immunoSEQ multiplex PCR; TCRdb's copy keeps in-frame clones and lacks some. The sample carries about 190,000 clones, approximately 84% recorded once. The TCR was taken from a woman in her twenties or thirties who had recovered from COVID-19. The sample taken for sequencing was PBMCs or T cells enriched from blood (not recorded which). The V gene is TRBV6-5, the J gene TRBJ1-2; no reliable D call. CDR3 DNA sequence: TGTGCCAGCAGCCCCGACCCCGGCGGATACTATGGCTACACCTTC. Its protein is CASSPDPGGYYGYTF.